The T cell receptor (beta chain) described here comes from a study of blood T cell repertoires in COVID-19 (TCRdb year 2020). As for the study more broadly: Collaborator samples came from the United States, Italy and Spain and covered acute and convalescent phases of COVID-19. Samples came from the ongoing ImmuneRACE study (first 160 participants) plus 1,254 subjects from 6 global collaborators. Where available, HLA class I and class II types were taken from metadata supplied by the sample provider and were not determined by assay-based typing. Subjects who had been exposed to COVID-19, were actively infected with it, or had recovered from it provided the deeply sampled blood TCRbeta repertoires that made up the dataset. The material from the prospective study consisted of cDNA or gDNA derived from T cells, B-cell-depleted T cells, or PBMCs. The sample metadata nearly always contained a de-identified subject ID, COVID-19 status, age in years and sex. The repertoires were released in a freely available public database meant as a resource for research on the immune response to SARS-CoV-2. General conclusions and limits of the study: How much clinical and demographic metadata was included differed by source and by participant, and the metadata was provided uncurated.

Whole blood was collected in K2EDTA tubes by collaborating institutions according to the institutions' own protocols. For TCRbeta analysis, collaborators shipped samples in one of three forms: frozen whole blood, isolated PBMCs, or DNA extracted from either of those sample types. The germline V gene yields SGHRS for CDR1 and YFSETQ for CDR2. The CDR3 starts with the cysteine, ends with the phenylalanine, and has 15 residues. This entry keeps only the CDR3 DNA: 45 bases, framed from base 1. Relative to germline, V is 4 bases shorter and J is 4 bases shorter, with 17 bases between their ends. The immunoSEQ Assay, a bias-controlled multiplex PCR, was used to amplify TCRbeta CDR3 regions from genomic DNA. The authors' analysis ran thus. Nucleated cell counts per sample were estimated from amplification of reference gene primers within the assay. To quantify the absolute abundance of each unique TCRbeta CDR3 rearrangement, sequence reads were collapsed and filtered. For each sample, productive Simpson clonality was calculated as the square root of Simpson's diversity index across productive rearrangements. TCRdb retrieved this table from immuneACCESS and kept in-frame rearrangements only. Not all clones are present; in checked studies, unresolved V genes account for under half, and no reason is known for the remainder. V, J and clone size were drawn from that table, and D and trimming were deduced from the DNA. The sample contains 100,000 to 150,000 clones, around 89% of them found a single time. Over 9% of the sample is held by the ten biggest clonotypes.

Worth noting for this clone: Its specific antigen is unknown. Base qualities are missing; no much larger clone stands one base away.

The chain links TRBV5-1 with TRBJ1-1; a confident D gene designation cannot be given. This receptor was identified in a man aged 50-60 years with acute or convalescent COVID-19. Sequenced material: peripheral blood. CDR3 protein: CASSIDSGPGTEAFF. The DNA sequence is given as TGCGCCAGCAGCATTGATAGCGGGCCGGGCACTGAAGCTTTCTTT. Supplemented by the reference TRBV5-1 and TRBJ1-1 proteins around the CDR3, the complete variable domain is KAGVTQTPRYLIKTRGQQVTLSCSPISGHRSVSWYQQTPGQGLQFLFEYFSETQRNKGNFPGRFSGRQFSNSRSEMNVSTLELGDSALYLCASSIDSGPGTEAFFGQGTRLTVV.